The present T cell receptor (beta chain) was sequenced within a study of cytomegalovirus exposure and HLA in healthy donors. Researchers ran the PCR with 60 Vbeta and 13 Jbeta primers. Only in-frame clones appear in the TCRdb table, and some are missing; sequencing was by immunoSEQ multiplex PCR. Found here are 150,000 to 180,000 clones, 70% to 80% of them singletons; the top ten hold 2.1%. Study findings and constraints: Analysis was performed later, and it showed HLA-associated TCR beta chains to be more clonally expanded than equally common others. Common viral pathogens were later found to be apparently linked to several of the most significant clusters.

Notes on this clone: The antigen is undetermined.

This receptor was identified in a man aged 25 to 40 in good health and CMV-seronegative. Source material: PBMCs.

In DNA, the CDR3 is TGTGCCAGCAGTGAAGCGGGGAGGGAGACCCAGTACTTC. As protein: CASSEAGRETQYF. The chain uses TRBV7-8 and TRBJ2-5; 7 positions match TRBD2. The V and J ends lost 6 bases and 5 bases, in that order; junction bases with no gene match: 6. The CDR3 sequence is 13 residues long. Germline-derived CDR1 and CDR2 are SGHVS and FQNEAQ.